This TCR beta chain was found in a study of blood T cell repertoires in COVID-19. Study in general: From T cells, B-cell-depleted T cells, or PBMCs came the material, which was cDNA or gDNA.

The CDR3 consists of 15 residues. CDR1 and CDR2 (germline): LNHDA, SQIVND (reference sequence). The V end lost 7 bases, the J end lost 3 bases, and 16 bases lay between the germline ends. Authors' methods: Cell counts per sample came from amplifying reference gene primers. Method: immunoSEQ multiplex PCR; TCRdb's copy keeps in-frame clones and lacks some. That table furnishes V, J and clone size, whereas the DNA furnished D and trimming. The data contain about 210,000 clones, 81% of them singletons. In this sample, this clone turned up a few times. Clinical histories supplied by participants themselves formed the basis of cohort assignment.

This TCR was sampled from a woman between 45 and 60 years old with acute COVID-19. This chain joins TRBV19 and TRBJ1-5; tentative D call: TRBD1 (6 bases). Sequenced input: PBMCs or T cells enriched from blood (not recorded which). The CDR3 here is CASIRRAGVNQPQHF. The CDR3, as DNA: TGTGCCAGTATTCGGAGAGCAGGGGTCAATCAGCCCCAGCATTTT.